These 25 T cell receptor beta chains share one sample of origin, sequenced in a study of T cells in Graves' hyperthyroidism and ophthalmopathy. The CDR3 regions of TCR beta were amplified from RNA transcripts. HTBI primers were used for first-round RT-PCR of the TCR CDR3. TCRdb fed the multiplex PCR reads into MiXCR, producing one record per CDR3 protein. The sample has about 550,000 distinct CDR3 sequences; about a fifth are singletons. The specimen sequenced was blood. The receptors shown here come from a man aged 18 to 35 with Graves' hyperthyroidism.

This clonotype was detected many times. The chain links TRBV25-1 to TRBJ2-2; tentatively, D is TRBD1 or TRBD2 (6 bases each). Germline V gene data show CDR1 as MGHDK and CDR2 as SYGVNS. The CDR3 loop spans 14 amino acids. V gave up 1 base and J gave up 7 bases, with 10 bases separating them. The CDR3 reads CASSESGGFGELFF. CDR3 coding DNA: TGTGCCAGCAGTGAATCCGGGGGCTTCGGGGAGCTGTTTTTT.

This clonotype came up a few times. The chain links TRBV6-1 to TRBJ2-7, with D possibly TRBD1 on 6 matching bases. The CDR3 totals 14 residues. V lost 9 bases to trimming and J lost 0 bases, with 15 bases between them. Germline loops: CDR1 MNHNS, CDR2 SASEGT. The CDR3 loop reads CASSEGDPSYEQYF. The CDR3 DNA follows: TGTGCCAGTAGCGAGGGGGATCCCTCCTACGAGCAGTACTTC.

The DNA of the CDR3 is TGCAGTGCTCCCGGGACAGAGAACACTGAAGCTTTCTTT. It is translated as CSAPGTENTEAFF. This chain connects TRBV20-1 to TRBJ1-1; 7 bases are a match to TRBD1. CDR3 length: 13 amino acids. The V gene end was trimmed by 5 bases and the J gene end by 1 base; junction bases not matched to a gene: 4. From germline, CDR1 is DFQATT and CDR2 SNEGSKA (reference sequence).

The CDR3 here is CSARGSRGRNQPQHF. The CDR3 DNA reads as TGCAGTGCTAGAGGGAGCAGGGGACGGAATCAGCCCCAGCATTTT. This chain uses TRBV20-1 with TRBJ1-5; tentative D call: TRBD1 (6 bases). The CDR3 length is 15 residues. CDR1 is DFQATT, CDR2 SNEGSKA, per germline (reference sequence). The germline V and J ends were trimmed by 1 base and 4 bases, with 14 bases remaining between them.

There are many counts of this clonotype. The chain has TRBV10-3 and TRBJ2-6; TRBD2 is a possible D gene (5 bases). Germline CDR1 and CDR2: ENHRY and SYGVKD. The V gene lost 6 bases and the J gene lost 2 bases, with 14 bases spanning the gap. This CDR3 contains 16 residues. The DNA for the CDR3 is TGTGCCATCAGCCGAGGGCAACTGGCTGGGGCCAACGTCCTGACTTTC. Its protein product is CAISRGQLAGANVLTF.

This clonotype was observed a handful of times. This rearrangement joins TRBV13 to TRBJ1-2; D is unresolved. The length of the CDR3 is 13 residues. Germline CDR1 PRHDT, CDR2 FYEKMQ (reference sequence). V lost 5 bases, J lost 2 bases, and 9 bases lay in between. CDR3 coding DNA: TGTGCCAGCAGCCCCAACCGAAACTATGGCTACACCTTC. Translation gives CASSPNRNYGYTF.

Comment on this clonotype: The junction shows a germline mismatch at one end, possibly a read error. V usage is TRBV6-2 or TRBV6-3 and J usage is TRBJ2-7; D is ambiguous. CDR1 and CDR2 from the germline V gene are MNHEY and SVGEGT. The CDR3 extends over 12 amino acids. The CDR3 loop is CASSYLRYERYF. CDR3 in DNA: TGTGCCAGCAGTTACTTGCGATACGAGCGGTACTTC.

This clonotype was recorded many times. The CDR3 sequence is CASSYSQGAKVEAFF. CDR3 coding DNA: TGTGCCAGCAGTTACTCCCAGGGGGCGAAGGTTGAAGCTTTCTTT. The chain employs TRBV28 and TRBJ1-1; 8 nucleotides agree with TRBD1. The CDR3 is made up of 15 amino acids. Germline V gene sequence: CDR1 MDHEN, CDR2 SYDVKM. Germline trimming cut 4 bases from V and 7 bases from J; bases unmatched to any gene: 11. Filled out from reference TRBV28 and TRBJ1-1, the complete variable domain reads DVKVTQSSRYLVKRTGEKVFLECVQDMDHENMFWYRQDPGLGLRLIYFSYDVKMKEKGDIPEGYSVSREKKERFSLILESASTNQTSMYLCASSYSQGAKVEAFFGQGTRLTVV.

This clonotype was detected many times. This sequence joins TRBV29-1 and TRBJ2-7, with D perhaps matching TRBD1 or TRBD2 (6 bases each). Germline values: CDR1 SQVTM, CDR2 ANQGSEA. The length of the CDR3 is 13 residues. V was cut by 3 bases and J by 7 bases, with 16 bases left in between. CDR3 protein: CSVERGVLREQYF. In DNA form, the CDR3 reads TGCAGCGTTGAGAGGGGGGTCCTTCGGGAGCAGTACTTC.

Concerning this clonotype: The junction departs from germline at one end; a sequencing error may be responsible. The chain is built from TRBV28 and TRBJ1-2; TRBD1 matches at 8 bases. The CDR3 is made up of 15 amino acids. CDR1 MDHEN and CDR2 SYDVKM come from the germline V gene. As DNA, the CDR3 is TGTGCCAACAGTTTGGGGACAGGAAACAACTATGGCTACACCTTC. Amino acid sequence: CANSLGTGNNYGYTF.

Many counts were recorded for this clonotype. The chain employs TRBV27 and TRBJ2-7, with 7 bases identical to TRBD1. The junction had 3 bases not matched to a gene; V was cut back by 4 bases and J by 6 bases. Germline V gene sequence: CDR1 MNHEY, CDR2 SMNVEV (reference sequence). The CDR3 is made up of 12 amino acids. CDR3 protein: CASSSGTAEQYF. The CDR3 nucleotides read TGTGCCAGCAGTTCAGGGACAGCCGAGCAGTACTTC.

V usage is TRBV6-2 or TRBV6-3 and J usage is TRBJ2-3; D possibly corresponds to TRBD1 (5 bases). CDR3 length: 14 residues. Germline V gene sequence: CDR1 MNHEY, CDR2 SVGEGT. V was shortened by 7 bases and J by 4 bases, with 15 bases between the two germline ends. The CDR3 bases are TGTGCCAGCACCCCAGTTGGGGCGTCAGATACGCAGTATTTT. This codes for CASTPVGASDTQYF.

Remarks on this clonotype: The likely explanation is a read error, given a far larger clone one base away. The chain recombines TRBV5-1 with TRBJ1-1; D perhaps matches TRBD1 (6 bases). This CDR3 has 14 amino acids. The germline V gene has CDR1 SGHRS and CDR2 YFSETQ. CDR3 DNA: TGCGCCATCAGCTTGGGGGGGGCGAACACTGAAGCTTTCTTT. Protein: CAISLGGANTEAFF. The complete variable domain, with remaining parts taken from reference TRBV5-1 and TRBJ1-1, reads KAGVTQTPRYLIKTRGQQVTLSCSPISGHRSVSWYQQTPGQGLQFLFEYFSETQRNKGNFPGRFSGRQFSNSRSEMNVSTLELGDSALYLCAISLGGANTEAFFGQGTRLTVV.

This clonotype was recorded at least ten times. The V call is TRBV25-1, the J call TRBJ1-1, with D unresolved. Germline V gene lookup returns CDR1 MGHDK and CDR2 SYGVNS. V was shortened by 11 bases and J by 0 bases, with 4 bases between the two germline ends. This CDR3 region has 10 residues. The CDR3 nucleotides are TGTGCCTCCATGAACACTGAAGCTTTCTTT. This encodes CASMNTEAFF.

The table lists this clonotype with a few counts. This chain connects TRBV19 to TRBJ2-7; no clear D. Trimming removed 6 bases from V and 0 bases from J, with 12 bases in between. Germline V gene data show CDR1 as LNHDA and CDR2 as SQIVND (reference sequence). CDR3 length: 14 amino acids. In DNA, the CDR3 is TGTGCCAGTAGGGCGGACCGAGCCTCCTACGAGCAGTACTTC. It translates to CASRADRASYEQYF. Full variable domain (outside the CDR3, taken from reference TRBV19 and TRBJ2-7): DGGITQSPKYLFRKEGQNVTLSCEQNLNHDAMYWYRQDPGQGLRLIYYSQIVNDFQKGDIAEGYSVSREKKESFPLTVTSAQKNPTAFYLCASRADRASYEQYFGPGTRLTVT.

The table lists this clonotype with a count of one. The rearrangement uses TRBV28 and TRBJ2-7; TRBD2 matches 10 bases. The trim removed 7 bases at V and 2 bases at J, leaving 8 bases unmatched. Germline lookup yields CDR1 MDHEN and CDR2 SYDVKM. The CDR3 loop spans 15 amino acids. The CDR3, as DNA: TGTGCCAGCACCAAGACTAGCGGGTACGCCTACGAGCAGTACTTC. Protein sequence: CASTKTSGYAYEQYF.

This clonotype was recorded many times. This chain links TRBV2 with TRBJ2-5; D may correspond to TRBD1 or TRBD2 (5 bases each). Germline CDR1 and CDR2: SNHLY and FYNNEI. The CDR3 sequence is 14 residues long. Trimming took 3 bases from V and 5 from J, leaving 13 bases between them. The CDR3 DNA sequence: TGTGCCAGCAGTGAGATGGGGGAAGGGGAGACCCAGTACTTC. This encodes CASSEMGEGETQYF.

This clonotype was counted many times. The V gene is TRBV6-1, the J gene TRBJ2-7; D is perhaps TRBD1 or TRBD2 (5 bases each). The V gene lost 3 bases and the J gene lost 3 bases, with 15 bases spanning the gap. The CDR3 totals 15 residues. Germline CDR1 MNHNS, CDR2 SASEGT. For the CDR3, the DNA is TGTGCCAGCAGTGATGGGGCCCTGGGAGTCTACGAGCAGTACTTC. This codes for CASSDGALGVYEQYF.

The J gene is TRBJ1-2, the V gene TRBV6-1; 8 nucleotides line up with TRBD1. The germline gives CDR1 MNHNS, CDR2 SASEGT. The CDR3 totals 15 residues. The V gene end was trimmed by 7 bases and the J gene end by 2 bases; junction bases not matched to a gene: 9. CDR3: CASTRDRSLNYGYTF. DNA for the CDR3: TGTGCCAGCACCCGGGACAGGTCTTTGAACTATGGCTACACCTTC.

This clonotype showed up many times. The chain has TRBV6-1 and TRBJ1-2; a weak D match, TRBD1 (6 bases). The germline V gene encodes CDR1 MNHNS and CDR2 SASEGT. The CDR3 has 10 amino acids. The V and J ends lost 10 bases and 6 bases respectively, with 9 bases between them. The CDR3 sequence: CAIGGDGYTF. Here the CDR3 DNA reads TGTGCCATAGGGGGGGATGGCTACACCTTC.

The table lists this clonotype with many counts. The rearrangement links TRBV28 to TRBJ1-2; D gene uncertain. V lost 5 bases to trimming and J lost 8 bases, with 12 bases between them. The germline V gene encodes CDR1 MDHEN and CDR2 SYDVKM. The CDR3 sequence is 12 residues long. For the CDR3, the DNA is TGTGCCAGCAGTCAGGACGGCTTCGGCTACACCTTC. Amino acids: CASSQDGFGYTF.

This clonotype was seen a few times. This chain uses TRBV9 with TRBJ1-3; 7 bases align to TRBD1. Per germline, CDR1 SGDLS and CDR2 YYNGEE. The V segment lost 3 bases and the J segment 0 bases; nucleotides outside the gene matches: 3. The CDR3 consists of 15 residues. In DNA, the CDR3 is TGTGCCAGCAGCGCCCGGACAGGCTCTGGAAACACCATATATTTT. This sequence encodes CASSARTGSGNTIYF. Looking up the rest from reference TRBV9 and TRBJ1-3 gives the full variable domain: DSGVTQTPKHLITATGQRVTLRCSPRSGDLSVYWYQQSLDQGLQFLIQYYNGEERAKGNILERFSAQQFPDLHSELNLSSLELGDSALYFCASSARTGSGNTIYFGEGSWLTVV.

Many counts were recorded for this clonotype. The rearrangement uses TRBV7-2 and TRBJ1-2; a possible D gene is TRBD1 (5 bases). Germline values: CDR1 SGHTA, CDR2 FQGNSA. This CDR3 has 13 amino acids. The V and J ends lost 2 bases and 8 bases respectively, with 12 bases between them. CDR3 region: CASSLRAEGGYTF. CDR3 nucleotides: TGTGCCAGCAGCTTAAGGGCTGAGGGGGGCTACACCTTC.

This clonotype occurred a few times. This chain joins TRBV2 and TRBJ1-5; tentatively, D is TRBD1 (5 bases). The CDR3 is 16 amino acids. CDR1 is SNHLY and CDR2 is FYNNEI in the germline V gene. Deletions cut 0 bases from V and 7 bases from J, with 16 bases between. CDR3 loop: CASSEAFAGLGQPQHF. CDR3 DNA sequence: TGTGCCAGCAGTGAAGCATTTGCAGGGTTAGGGCAGCCCCAGCATTTT.

The chain is built from TRBV29-1 and TRBJ2-7; 12 bases align to TRBD2. The CDR3 sequence is 13 residues long. V shed 7 bases, J shed 3 bases, and the junction held 4 bases outside the gene matches. Germline lookup yields CDR1 SQVTM and CDR2 ANQGSEA. The CDR3 region is CSALLAGGYEQYF. As DNA, the CDR3 is TGCAGCGCTTTACTAGCGGGGGGCTACGAGCAGTACTTC.